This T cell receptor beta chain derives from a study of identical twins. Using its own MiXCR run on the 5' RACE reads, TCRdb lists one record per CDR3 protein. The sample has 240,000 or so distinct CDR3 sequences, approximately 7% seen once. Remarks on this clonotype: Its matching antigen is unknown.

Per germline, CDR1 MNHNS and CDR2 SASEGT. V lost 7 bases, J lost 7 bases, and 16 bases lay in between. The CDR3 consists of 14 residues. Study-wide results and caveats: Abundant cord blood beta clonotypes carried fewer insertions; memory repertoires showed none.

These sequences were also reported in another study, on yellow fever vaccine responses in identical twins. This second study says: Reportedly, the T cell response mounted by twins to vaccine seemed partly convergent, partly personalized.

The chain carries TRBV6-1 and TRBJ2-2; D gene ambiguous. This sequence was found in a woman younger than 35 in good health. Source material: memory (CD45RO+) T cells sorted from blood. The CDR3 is CASKADTHIGELFF. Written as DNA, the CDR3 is TGTGCCAGCAAGGCCGACACACACATCGGGGAGCTGTTTTTT.